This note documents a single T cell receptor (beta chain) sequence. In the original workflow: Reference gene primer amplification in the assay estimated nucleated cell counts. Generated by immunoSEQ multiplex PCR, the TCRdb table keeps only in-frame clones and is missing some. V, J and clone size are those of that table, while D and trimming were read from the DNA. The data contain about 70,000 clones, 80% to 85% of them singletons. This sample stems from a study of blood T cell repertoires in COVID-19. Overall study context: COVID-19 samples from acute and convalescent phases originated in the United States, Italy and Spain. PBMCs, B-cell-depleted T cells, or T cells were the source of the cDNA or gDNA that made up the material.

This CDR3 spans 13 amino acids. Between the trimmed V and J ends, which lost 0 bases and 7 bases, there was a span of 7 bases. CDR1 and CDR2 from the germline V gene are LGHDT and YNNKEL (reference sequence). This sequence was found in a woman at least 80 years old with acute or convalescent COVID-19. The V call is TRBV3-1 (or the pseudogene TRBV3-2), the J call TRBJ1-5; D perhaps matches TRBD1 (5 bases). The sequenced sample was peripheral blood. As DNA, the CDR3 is TGTGCCAGCAGCCAAGACAGGGAACAGCCCCAGCATTTT. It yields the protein CASSQDREQPQHF.